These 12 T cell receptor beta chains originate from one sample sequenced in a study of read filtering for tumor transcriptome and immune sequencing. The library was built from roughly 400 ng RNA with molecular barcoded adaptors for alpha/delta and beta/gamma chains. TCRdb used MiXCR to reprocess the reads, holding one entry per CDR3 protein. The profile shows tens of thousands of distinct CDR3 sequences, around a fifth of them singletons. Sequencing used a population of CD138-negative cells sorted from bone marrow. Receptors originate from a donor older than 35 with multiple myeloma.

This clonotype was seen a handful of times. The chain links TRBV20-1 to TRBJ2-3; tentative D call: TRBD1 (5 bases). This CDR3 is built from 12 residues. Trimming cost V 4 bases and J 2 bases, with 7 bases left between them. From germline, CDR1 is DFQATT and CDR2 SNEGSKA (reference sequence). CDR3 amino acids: CSATDITDTQYF. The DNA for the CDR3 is TGCAGTGCTACGGACATCACAGATACGCAGTATTTT.

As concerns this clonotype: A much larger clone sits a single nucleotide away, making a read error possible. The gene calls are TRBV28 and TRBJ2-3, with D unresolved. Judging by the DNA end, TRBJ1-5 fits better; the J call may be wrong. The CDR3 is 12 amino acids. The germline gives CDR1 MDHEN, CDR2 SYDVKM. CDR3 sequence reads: CASSLRTDTQHF. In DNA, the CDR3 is TGTGCCAGCAGTTTACGTACAGATACGCAGCATTTT.

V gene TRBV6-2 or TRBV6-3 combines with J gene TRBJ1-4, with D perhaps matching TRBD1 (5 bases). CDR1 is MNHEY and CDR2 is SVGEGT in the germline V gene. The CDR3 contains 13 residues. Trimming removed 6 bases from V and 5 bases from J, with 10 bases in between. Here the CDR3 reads CASRRDGNEKLFF. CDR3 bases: TGTGCCAGCAGGCGGGACGGAAATGAAAAACTGTTTTTT.

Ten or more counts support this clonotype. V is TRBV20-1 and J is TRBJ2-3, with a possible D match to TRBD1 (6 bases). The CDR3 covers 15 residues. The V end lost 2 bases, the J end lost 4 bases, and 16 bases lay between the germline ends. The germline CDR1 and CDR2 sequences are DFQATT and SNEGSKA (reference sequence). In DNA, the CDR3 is TGCAGTGCTAGACCCCCCGGACAGACCCCAGATACGCAGTATTTT. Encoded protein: CSARPPGQTPDTQYF.

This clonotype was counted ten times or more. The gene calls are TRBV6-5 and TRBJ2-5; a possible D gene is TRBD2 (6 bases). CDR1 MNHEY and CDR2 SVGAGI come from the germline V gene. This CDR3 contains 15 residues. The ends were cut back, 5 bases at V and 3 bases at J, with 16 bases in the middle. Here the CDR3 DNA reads TGTGCCAGCAGTGAAACGGTCAGGAGGGAAGAGACCCAGTACTTC. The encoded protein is CASSETVRREETQYF.

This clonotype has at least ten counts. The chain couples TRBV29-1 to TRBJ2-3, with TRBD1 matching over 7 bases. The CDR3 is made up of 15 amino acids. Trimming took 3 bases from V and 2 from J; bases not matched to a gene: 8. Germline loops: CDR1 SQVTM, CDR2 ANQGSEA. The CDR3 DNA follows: TGCAGCGTTGATCCCGGGCAGGGGGTCACAGATACGCAGTATTTT. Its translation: CSVDPGQGVTDTQYF.

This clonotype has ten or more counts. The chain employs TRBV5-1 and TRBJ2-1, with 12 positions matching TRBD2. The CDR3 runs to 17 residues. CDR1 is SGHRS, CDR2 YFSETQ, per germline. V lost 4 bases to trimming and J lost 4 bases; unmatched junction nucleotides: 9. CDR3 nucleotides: TGCGCCAGCAGCCCCGGACCGCTAGCGGGAGGGTACAATGAGCAGTTCTTC. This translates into CASSPGPLAGGYNEQFF.

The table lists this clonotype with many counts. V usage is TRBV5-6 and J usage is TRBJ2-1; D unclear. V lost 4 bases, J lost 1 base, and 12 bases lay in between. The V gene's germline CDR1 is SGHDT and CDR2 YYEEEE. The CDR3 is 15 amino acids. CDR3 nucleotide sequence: TGTGCCAGCAGCGCCTCGCTGAGATCCTACAATGAGCAGTTCTTC. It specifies CASSASLRSYNEQFF. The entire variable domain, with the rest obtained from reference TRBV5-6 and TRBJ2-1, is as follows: DAGVTQSPTHLIKTRGQQVTLRCSPKSGHDTVSWYQQALGQGPQFIFQYYEEEERQRGNFPDRFSGHQFPNYSSELNVNALLLGDSALYLCASSASLRSYNEQFFGPGTRLTVL.

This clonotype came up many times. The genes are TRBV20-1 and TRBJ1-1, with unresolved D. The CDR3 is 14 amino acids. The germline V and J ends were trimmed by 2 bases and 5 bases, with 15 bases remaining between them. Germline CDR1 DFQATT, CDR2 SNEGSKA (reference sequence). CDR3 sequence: CSARKGLGRTEAFF. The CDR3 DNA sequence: TGCAGTGCTAGAAAAGGGTTGGGGAGAACTGAAGCTTTCTTT.

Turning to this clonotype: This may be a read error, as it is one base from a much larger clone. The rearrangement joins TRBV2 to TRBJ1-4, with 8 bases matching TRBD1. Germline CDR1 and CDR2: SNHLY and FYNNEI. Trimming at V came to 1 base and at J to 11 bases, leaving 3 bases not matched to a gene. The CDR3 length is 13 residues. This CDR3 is CASSEVRQGKLFF. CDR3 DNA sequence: TGTGCCAGCAGTGAAGTCCGACAGGGGAAACTGTTTTTT.

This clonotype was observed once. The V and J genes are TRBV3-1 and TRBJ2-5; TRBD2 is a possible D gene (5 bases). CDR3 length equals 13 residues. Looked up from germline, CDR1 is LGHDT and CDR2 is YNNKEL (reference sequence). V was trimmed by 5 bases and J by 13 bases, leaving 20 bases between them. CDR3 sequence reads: CASSAGLWEILYF. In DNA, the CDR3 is TGTGCCAGCAGCGCAGGACTGTGGGAGATCCTGTACTTC.

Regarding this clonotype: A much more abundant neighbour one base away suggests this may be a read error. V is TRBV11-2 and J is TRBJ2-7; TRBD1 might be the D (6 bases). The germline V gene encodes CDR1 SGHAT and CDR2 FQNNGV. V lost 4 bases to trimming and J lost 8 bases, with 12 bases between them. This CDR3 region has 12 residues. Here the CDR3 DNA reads TGTGCCAGCAGCTCCCGCAGGGGCAAGCAGTACTTC. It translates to CASSSRRGKQYF.